This T cell receptor beta chain came from a study of metastatic and nonmetastatic thyroid tumors. About the study: Comparison of repertoires was carried out across blood and tumor or nodule tissue from malignant and benign thyroid patients.

Overall study results and limits: Malignant tumors reportedly showed significantly higher TCR beta diversity than benign nodules in both blood and tumor.

Trimming stripped 1 base from V and 4 bases from J, with 8 bases between. The CDR3 spans 13 residues. Germline V gene data show CDR1 as SGHAT and CDR2 as FQNNGV. In the original analysis: A papillary thyroid cancer distant-metastasis classifier was built from CDR3 differences across clinicopathological groups. MiXCR was used by TCRdb to re-call the PCR reads. The V and J calls reflect TCRdb's pipeline rather than the authors' work. The sample yields some 64,000 clones, about 3.8% seen once. Before thyroid surgery, none of the patients had received any treatment. At least ten counts were recorded for this clone. What it recognizes is unknown.

The sample consisted of blood. V gene TRBV11-2 combines with J gene TRBJ2-7; D remains ambiguous. This TCR was sampled from a female donor with papillary thyroid cancer or a benign thyroid nodule (not recorded which). Some clones in this sample may be carry-over from other donors' samples. CDR3 residues: CASSLGTQYEQYF. Written as DNA, the CDR3 is TGTGCCAGCAGCTTAGGAACCCAGTACGAGCAGTACTTC.